This T cell receptor beta chain appears in the sequencing data of a study of T cell responses to AZD1222 COVID-19 vaccine (dated by TCRdb to the early 2020s). At the level of the whole study: AZD1222 recipients given second doses at about 4 weeks or at about 12 weeks were pooled, since spike-specific TCR depth and breadth were not found to differ between the two schedules. A total of approximately 250 trial participants underwent TCR sequencing, of whom more than 200 had received two doses of AZD1222 and around 25 had received two doses of the MenACWY control vaccine. Trial participants were enrolled by age into 18-55, 56-69 and 70-plus year subgroups, with about 150, 27 and 61 TCR-sequenced participants respectively.

With regard to this clone: Its antigen is not yet known. No per-base quality is available; no much larger clone lies one base away.

The CDR3 regions of human TCRbeta chains were analyzed by immunosequencing. Regarding the original processing steps: Repertoire TCRs were matched against a reference library of SARS-CoV-2-specific TCRs generated with the MIRA antigen-specificity platform. Breadth meant the fraction of unique TCRs that were SARS-CoV-2-associated, whereas depth meant the fraction of total T cells that were SARS-CoV-2-associated. Each spike-specific TCR was assigned to its reactive spike region and to a CD4 or CD8 class using the MIRA data. Log10-transformed breadth and depth values were compared by one-way ANOVA with Sidak's multiple comparisons tests. TCRdb carries this immuneACCESS record with in-frame sequences only. Its versions omit some clonotypes, under half of them owing to an unresolved V gene in the studies checked, with the rest unexplained. V and J calls and clone size come straight from that table; D and trimming were deduced from the DNA. The sample table lists over 95,000 clones, 87% of them with a count of one. The top ten hold 12% of the sample.

General findings and caveats noted by the study authors: Vaccine-associated CD4 TCRs spanned the whole spike protein, with dominant responses in regions 160-218 and 743-854. The 56-69-year group was small, and its depth increase did not reach significance, likely because of low power. Participants were mostly white British, with more females than males. The authors suggested clonal diversity may have been underestimated. A significant rise in spike-specific TCR breadth and depth was observed after two AZD1222 doses relative to day 0 and relative to MenACWY recipients. Conclusions about previously exposed vaccinees were limited because only a handful of AZD1222 recipients were SARS-CoV-2 seropositive at baseline. Because no samples from the day 14 peak response were available, repertoires could be characterized only after the peak T cell response. Epitopes outside the regions mutated in the B.1.351 and B.1.1.7 variants were reportedly recognized by nearly half of the unique spike-specific TCRs.

In light of the paper, this sample's time point label describes: baseline before first vaccination. Samples from vaccinated people were obtained from the UK trials COV001 and COV002, which included a single-blind randomized controlled phase 2/3 trial of AZD1222 (ChAdOx1 nCoV-19) in healthy adults. For TCRbeta chain sequencing, PBMC samples were collected from trial participants at day 0 and at day 28 after the second dose. Clipping removes 5 bases from V and 5 bases from J, with 6 as the unmatched junction base count. The germline V gene (reference sequence) sets CDR1 to SEHNR and CDR2 to FQNEAQ. The CDR3 spans 15 residues, from the cysteine through the phenylalanine. Just CDR3 DNA is preserved here, 45 bases in frame from base 1.

Sequenced material: peripheral blood, taken on day 0 of AZD1222 vaccination. The V gene is TRBV7-9 and the J gene is TRBJ2-7; 13 middle bases align to TRBD2. The sequence derives from an adult in good health. The DNA sequence follows: TGTGCCAGCAGCAGCGGACTAGCGGGAGACCACGAGCAGTACTTC. The resulting protein is CASSSGLAGDHEQYF.